This T cell receptor beta chain was recovered during a study of identical twins (dated by TCRdb to about 2016). As for the study more broadly: TCR alpha and beta repertoires from monozygotic twins, unrelated adults of various ages and cord blood were deep-sequenced to test whether fetal clonotypes persist. To rule out contamination, the twin experiments were replicated at different times with different library preparation protocols. General study outcomes and caveats: Out-of-frame TCR alpha sequences shared between twins showed an excess of low generation-probability sequences compared with coincidental sharing between unrelated individuals. A weaker excess of twin sharing was found in beta out-of-frame sequences because the signal-to-noise ratio was lowered by fewer shared sequences. Conclusions relied on cross-sectional statistical analysis, since the same donors could not be followed over many years. Invariant T cells such as MAIT and iNKT could partly confound zero-insertion analyses, although diverse VJ usage argued against such confounding for most clonotypes. In monozygotic twins, out-of-frame TCR alpha sharing was systematically underestimated by recombination models, although the models agreed with sharing between unrelated individuals. Fewer insertions were carried by abundant cord blood beta clonotypes, a similar but weaker trend appeared in young adult naive repertoires, and no such trend appeared in memory repertoires.

This clonotype was recorded a few times. Its recognized antigen is unknown. Base qualities are not at hand, and no much larger clone is one base apart. The library was obtained by 5' RACE. The instrument given in TCRdb is Illumina HiSeq 2000. A universal primer binding site was introduced by template switching, and a unique molecular identifier was present in the final cDNA, enabling accurate counting of TCR cDNA molecules. Specific primers in the conserved constant-segment region were used to synthesize first-strand cDNA for TCR alpha and beta chains. To control for contamination, every cDNA library carried two barcodes: a SMART-Mk sample barcode plus Illumina barcodes. TruSeq adapter sequences, together with Illumina sample barcodes, were added in two successive PCR steps. The TCR alpha and beta cDNA libraries were sequenced on the Illumina HiSeq platform using custom primers. The authors' pipeline ran thus. MiGEC was used to process raw reads and extract unique molecular identifiers, and MiXCR was used to find CDR3 positions. For each individual, recombination models were inferred using an EM algorithm with the repgenHMM and IGoR tools. Shared clonotypes were analyzed with the tcR package in R, and sharing was normalized by the product of cloneset sizes. To study raw recombination free of thymic and clonal selection effects, out-of-frame nonproductive sequences were analyzed. The public reads were reprocessed in TCRdb via fastp at Q25 and MiXCR, keeping in-frame beta chains. Each CDR3 protein appears once, grouped with its most common genes and DNA. None of the V and J calls come from the authors' own analysis; TCRdb made them. This sample has under 250,000 distinct CDR3 sequences in its table, and approximately 6.8% of those were observed once. About 5.8% of the sample is taken by the ten largest.

Only healthy Caucasian donors were included. The twin cohort consisted of three pairs of female monozygotic twins, all aged about 18 to 29 years. Positive isolation kits from Invitrogen were used to isolate the CD4+ and CD8+ T cell populations. These data are also associated with another study on yellow fever vaccine responses in identical twins. The second investigation adds: According to the authors, the vaccine-induced T cell response in identical twins seemed to be partly convergent and partly specific to each individual. In identical twins, the study followed T cell clones that responded to the vaccine with precision.

The sequence came from a woman aged 18-29 years in good health. Sequenced sample: CD8+ T cells sorted from blood.

The nucleotide sequence reads as follows: TGTGCCAGCAGTTTCTCTAGCGGGATTGAGACCCAGTACTTC. It translates as CASSFSSGIETQYF. The rearranged segments are TRBV12-3 or TRBV12-4 and TRBJ2-5; 9 bases in the junction line up with TRBD2. From its cysteine to its phenylalanine, the CDR3 spans 14 amino acids. The sequence is cut down to CDR3 DNA, 42 bases in frame from base 1. Trimming leaves V shorter by 3 bases and J shorter by 5 bases, with the junction holding 4 bases beyond the gene matches.